This entry concerns a single T cell receptor (beta chain). Antigen unknown. Alongside a J-beta primer mix, a sample-barcoded 5' primer served in a second PCR lasting 7 to 11 cycles. TCRdb fed the 5' RACE reads into MiXCR, producing one record per CDR3 protein. The sample has around 1,000,000 distinct CDR3 sequences, around 25% seen once; the top ten hold around 0.7%. The data were taken from a study of blood T cells in healthy people across ages. Study results and caveats: Strong correlation was found linking TCR beta diversity to naive T cell percentage.

The J segment lost 5 bases and the V segment lost 4 bases, leaving 10 bases of the junction unmatched. This CDR3 contains 14 residues. Germline V gives CDR1 DFQATT, CDR2 SNEGSKA (reference sequence). Donors ranged from about 6 to 90 years old and were healthy Caucasians in Russia. The same data also contributed to another study, on T cells of mothers and their children. This second study says: Extraction yielded RNA that went, in full, into cDNA synthesis at around 1.4 ug per 15 ul.

The receptor was derived from a girl aged 2 to 9 in good health. This sequence joins TRBV20-1 and TRBJ1-2, with TRBD1 identical over 7 bases. The sequencing sample was made of blood. CDR3 in amino acids: CSAIPDRAAYGYTF. The CDR3 region has the DNA TGCAGTGCTATTCCCGACAGGGCGGCTTATGGCTACACCTTC.